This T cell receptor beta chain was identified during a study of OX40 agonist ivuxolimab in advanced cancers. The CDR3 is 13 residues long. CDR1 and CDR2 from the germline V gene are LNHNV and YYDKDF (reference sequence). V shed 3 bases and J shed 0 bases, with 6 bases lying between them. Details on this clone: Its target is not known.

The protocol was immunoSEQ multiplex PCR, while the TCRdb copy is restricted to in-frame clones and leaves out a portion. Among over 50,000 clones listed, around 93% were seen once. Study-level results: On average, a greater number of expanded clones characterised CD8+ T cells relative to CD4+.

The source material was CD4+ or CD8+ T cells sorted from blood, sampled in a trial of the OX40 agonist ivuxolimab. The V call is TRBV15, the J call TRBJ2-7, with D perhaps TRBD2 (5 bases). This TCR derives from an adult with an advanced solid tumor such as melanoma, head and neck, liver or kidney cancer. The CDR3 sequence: CATSSGVSYEQYF. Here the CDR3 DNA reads TGTGCCACCAGCAGCGGGGTCTCCTACGAGCAGTACTTC. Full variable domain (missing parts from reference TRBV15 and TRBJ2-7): DAMVIQNPRYQVTQFGKPVTLSCSQTLNHNVMYWYQQKSSQAPKLLFHYYDKDFNNEADTPDNFQSRRPNTSFCFLDIRSPGLGDTAMYLCATSSGVSYEQYFGPGTRLTVT.